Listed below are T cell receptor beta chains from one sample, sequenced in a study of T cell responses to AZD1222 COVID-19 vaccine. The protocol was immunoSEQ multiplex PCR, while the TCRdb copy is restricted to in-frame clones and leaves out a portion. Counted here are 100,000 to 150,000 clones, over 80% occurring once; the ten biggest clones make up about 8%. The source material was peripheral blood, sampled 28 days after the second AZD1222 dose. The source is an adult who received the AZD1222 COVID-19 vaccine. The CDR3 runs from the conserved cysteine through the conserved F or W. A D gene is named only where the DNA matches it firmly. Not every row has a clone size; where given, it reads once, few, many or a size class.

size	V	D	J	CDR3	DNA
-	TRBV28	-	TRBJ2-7	CASTLGSLSGYEQYF	TGTGCCAGCACTTTAGGGTCCCTGTCGGGGTACGAGCAGTACTTC
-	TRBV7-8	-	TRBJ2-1	CASLPTPPGRYNEQFF	TGTGCCAGCTTACCCACCCCCCCGGGCCGATACAATGAGCAGTTCTTC
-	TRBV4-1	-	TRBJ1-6	CASSQLQGTGSPLHF	TGCGCCAGCAGCCAACTACAAGGTACCGGTTCACCCCTCCACTTT
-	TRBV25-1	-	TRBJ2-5	CASSERRDRQETQYF	TGTGCCAGCAGTGAAAGGAGGGACAGACAAGAGACCCAGTACTTC
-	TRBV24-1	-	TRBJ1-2	CATSTGLGGYTF	TGTGCCACCAGTACAGGGCTTGGTGGCTACACCTTC
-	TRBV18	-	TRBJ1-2	CASSPGDRGTGYTF	TGTGCCAGCTCACCGGGGGACCGAGGAACGGGCTACACCTTC
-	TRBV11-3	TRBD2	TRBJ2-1	CASSPSSGKVGEQFF	TGTGCCAGCAGCCCCTCTAGCGGGAAGGTAGGTGAGCAGTTCTTC
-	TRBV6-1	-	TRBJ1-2	CASSDRNYGYTF	TGTGCCAGCAGTGACCGAAACTATGGCTACACCTTC
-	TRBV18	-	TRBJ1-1	CASSPGTPNTEAFF	TGTGCCAGCTCACCTGGGACACCGAACACTGAAGCTTTCTTT
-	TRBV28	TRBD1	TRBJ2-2	CAMCGQGAKTGELFF	TGTGCCATGTGCGGACAGGGGGCGAAGACCGGGGAGCTGTTTTTT
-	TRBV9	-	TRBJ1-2	CASSVEEGIGSSYTF	TGTGCCAGCAGCGTAGAGGAGGGCATAGGGTCTTCCTACACCTTC
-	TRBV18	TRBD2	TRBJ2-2	CASSPTSGNTGELFF	TGTGCCAGCTCACCGACTAGCGGTAACACCGGGGAGCTGTTTTTT
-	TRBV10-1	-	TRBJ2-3	CASRPGTLLTDTQYF	TGCGCCAGCAGACCGGGAACCCTTCTCACAGATACGCAGTATTTT
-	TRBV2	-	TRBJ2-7	CASMFVRVDEQYF	TGTGCCAGCATGTTCGTCAGGGTCGACGAGCAGTACTTC
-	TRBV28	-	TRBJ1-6	CASSRGGAERALHF	TGTGCCAGCAGTCGGGGGGGGGCCGAAAGGGCGCTCCACTTT
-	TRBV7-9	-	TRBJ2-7	CASSLLRGAGYEQYF	TGTGCCAGCAGCTTATTAAGGGGGGCAGGGTACGAGCAGTACTTC
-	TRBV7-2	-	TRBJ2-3	CASSRSGNTDTQYF	TGTGCCAGCAGCCGGAGCGGAAACACAGATACGCAGTATTTT
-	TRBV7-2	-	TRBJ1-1	CASSRSGVEAFF	TGTGCCAGCAGCCGGAGCGGGGTTGAAGCTTTCTTT
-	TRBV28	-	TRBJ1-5	CASSLAGAGSLINQPQHF	TGTGCCAGCAGTTTAGCAGGGGCGGGCTCATTAATCAATCAGCCCCAGCATTTT
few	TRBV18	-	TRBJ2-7	CASSRDKSSYEQYF	TGTGCCAGCTCAAGAGACAAGAGCTCCTACGAGCAGTACTTC
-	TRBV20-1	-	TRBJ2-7	CSAADRSEQYF	TGCAGTGCCGCGGACAGAAGCGAGCAGTACTTC
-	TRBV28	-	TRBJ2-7	CASRPNDRTYEQYF	TGTGCCAGCAGGCCAAACGACAGGACATACGAGCAGTACTTC
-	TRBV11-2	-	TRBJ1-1	CASSRPTGANTEAFF	TGTGCCAGCAGTCGACCGACAGGAGCGAACACTGAAGCTTTCTTT
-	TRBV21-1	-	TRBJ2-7	CASSKEETGGSYEQYF	TGTGCCAGCAGCAAAGAGGAAACGGGAGGATCCTACGAGCAGTACTTC
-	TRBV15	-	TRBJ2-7	CATAGGVLHEQYF	TGTGCCACCGCAGGTGGGGTCTTACATGAGCAGTACTTC
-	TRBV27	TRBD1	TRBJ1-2	CASTARGVGYTF	TGTGCCAGCACGGCCAGGGGGGTTGGCTACACCTTC
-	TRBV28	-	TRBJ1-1	CASSLYVTGQNEAFF	TGTGCCAGCAGTTTATACGTCACAGGGCAGAATGAAGCTTTCTTT
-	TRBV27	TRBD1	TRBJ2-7	CASSFRGRAYEQYF	TGTGCCAGCAGTTTTAGGGGGCGCGCCTACGAGCAGTACTTC
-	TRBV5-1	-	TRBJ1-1	CASSLESSKNTEAFF	TGCGCCAGCAGCTTGGAATCCAGCAAGAACACTGAAGCTTTCTTT
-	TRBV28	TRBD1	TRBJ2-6	CASSTGGSGANVLTF	TGTGCCAGCAGCACAGGGGGCTCTGGGGCCAACGTCCTGACTTTC
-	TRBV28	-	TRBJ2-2	CASTPRGEEGYTGELFF	TGTGCCAGCACCCCTAGGGGGGAGGAGGGGTACACCGGGGAGCTGTTTTTT
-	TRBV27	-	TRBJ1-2	CASSFLFPQGGYTF	TGTGCCAGCAGTTTCCTGTTCCCTCAAGGCGGCTACACCTTC
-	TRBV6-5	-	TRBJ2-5	CASRPTGVETQYF	TGTGCCAGCAGGCCCACAGGAGTAGAGACCCAGTACTTC
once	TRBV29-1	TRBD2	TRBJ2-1	CSVFRGLAYNEQFF	TGCAGCGTTTTTCGGGGACTAGCTTACAATGAGCAGTTCTTC
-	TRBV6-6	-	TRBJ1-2	CASSSRGGTYGYTF	TGTGCCAGCAGTTCCCGGGGGGGAACCTATGGCTACACCTTC
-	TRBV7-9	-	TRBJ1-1	CASSRRPSDTEAFF	TGTGCCAGCAGCCGAAGGCCGTCGGACACTGAAGCTTTCTTT
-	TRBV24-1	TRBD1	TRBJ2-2	CATGDRGTGELFF	TGTGCCACCGGGGACAGGGGGACCGGGGAGCTGTTTTTT
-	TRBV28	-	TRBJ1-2	CASSLGRRNAYGYTF	TGTGCCAGCAGTTTAGGGAGGAGAAACGCCTATGGCTACACCTTC
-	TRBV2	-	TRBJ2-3	CASSEERRASDTQYF	TGTGCCAGCAGTGAGGAGCGCCGGGCTTCAGATACGCAGTATTTT
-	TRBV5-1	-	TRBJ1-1	CASSLVPQGPNTEAFF	TGCGCCAGCAGCTTAGTTCCGCAGGGGCCGAACACTGAAGCTTTCTTT
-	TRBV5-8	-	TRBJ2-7	CASSRRGRAYEQYF	TGTGCCAGCAGCCGACGAGGCAGGGCCTACGAGCAGTACTTC
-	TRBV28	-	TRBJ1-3	CASTLYSGNTIYF	TGTGCGAGCACCCTTTATTCTGGAAACACCATATATTTT
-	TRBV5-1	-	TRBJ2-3	CASSFTQGNSGTDTQYF	TGCGCCAGCAGTTTCACCCAGGGGAATAGTGGCACAGATACGCAGTATTTT
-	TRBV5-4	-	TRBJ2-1	CASILGPGSYNEQFF	TGTGCCAGCATCCTTGGACCAGGCTCCTACAATGAGCAGTTCTTC
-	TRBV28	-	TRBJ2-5	CASRNNELVQETQYF	TGTGCCAGCAGGAATAACGAGCTCGTCCAAGAGACCCAGTACTTC
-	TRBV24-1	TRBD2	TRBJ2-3	CATGAGGPDTQYF	TGTGCCACCGGAGCGGGGGGGCCCGATACGCAGTATTTT
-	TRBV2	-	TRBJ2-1	CASSDPTSFRGSYNEQFF	TGTGCCAGCAGCGACCCGACTAGTTTCCGCGGCTCCTACAATGAGCAGTTCTTC
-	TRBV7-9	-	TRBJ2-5	CASSLASQQETQYF	TGTGCCAGCAGCTTAGCGTCGCAGCAAGAGACCCAGTACTTC
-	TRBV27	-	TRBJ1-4	CASSRGTWEGEKLFF	TGTGCCAGCAGCCGAGGGACCTGGGAGGGGGAAAAACTGTTTTTT
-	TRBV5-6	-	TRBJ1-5	CASSLLQFGNQPQHF	TGTGCCAGCAGCTTGTTACAGTTTGGCAATCAGCCCCAGCATTTT
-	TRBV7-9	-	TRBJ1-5	CASSPIYNSNQPQHF	TGTGCCAGCAGCCCGATATATAACAGCAATCAGCCCCAGCATTTT